Each of the 25 T cell receptor beta chains below was sequenced from the same sample in a study of human T cells and chemical hapten exposure. TCRdb called the RACE reads again in MiXCR, with one record for every CDR3 protein. Here the sample spans around 71,000 distinct CDR3 sequences, more than 8% being singletons. As to time point: patch test 1, 2 weeks after DPC sensitization. Described treatment: therapeutic diphenylcyclopropenone sensitization with weekly scalp DPC. The source was whole blood, collected in connection with sensitization to the hapten diphenylcyclopropenone (DPC). Source of these receptors: a woman in her forties with alopecia areata. Some clones in this sample may be carry-over from other donors' samples.

This chain joins TRBV11-2 and TRBJ1-1; D might be TRBD1 (6 bases). Germline CDR1 and CDR2: SGHAT and FQNNGV. The CDR3 loop spans 14 amino acids. V was shortened by 6 bases and J by 0 bases, with 11 bases between the two germline ends. In DNA, the CDR3 is TGTGCCAGCAGTTACGGACAGATGAACACTGAAGCTTTCTTT. Translation gives CASSYGQMNTEAFF.

V is TRBV28 and J is TRBJ1-5, with D unresolved. The CDR3 sequence is 16 residues long. Germline lookup yields CDR1 MDHEN and CDR2 SYDVKM. Trimming removed 4 bases at V and 0 bases at J, with 13 bases between. The CDR3 DNA follows: TGTGCCAGCAGTTCCTCGATGGCCGCTAGCAATCAGCCCCAGCATTTT. The encoded protein is CASSSSMAASNQPQHF. Combining the CDR3 with reference TRBV28 and TRBJ1-5 gives the whole variable domain DVKVTQSSRYLVKRTGEKVFLECVQDMDHENMFWYRQDPGLGLRLIYFSYDVKMKEKGDIPEGYSVSREKKERFSLILESASTNQTSMYLCASSSSMAASNQPQHFGDGTRLSIL.

This clonotype was found a few times. The rearrangement links TRBV20-1 to TRBJ2-2; 8 bases are a match to TRBD2. V was pared by 4 bases and J by 0 bases, with 4 bases of the junction left unmatched. This CDR3 is built from 15 residues. CDR1 is DFQATT, CDR2 SNEGSKA, per germline (reference sequence). The CDR3 DNA reads as TGCAGTGCTAAACGGGGGGGCCCGAACACCGGGGAGCTGTTTTTT. Protein: CSAKRGGPNTGELFF.

In its sample, this clonotype was seen many times. The chain links TRBV7-9 to TRBJ1-4; D unresolved. The CDR3 loop spans 15 amino acids. Trimming pared 5 bases from V and 3 bases from J, leaving 13 bases between. The V gene's germline CDR1 is SEHNR and CDR2 FQNEAQ (reference sequence). The CDR3 is CASSPAGVANEKLFF. CDR3 DNA sequence: TGTGCCAGCAGCCCAGCCGGGGTGGCTAATGAAAAACTGTTTTTT.

This clonotype occurred many times. The V and J genes are TRBV20-1 and TRBJ2-7; 8 positions agree with TRBD1. CDR3 size: 14 residues. Germline V gene lookup returns CDR1 DFQATT and CDR2 SNEGSKA (reference sequence). Trimming removed 5 bases from V and 0 bases from J; junction bases left unmatched: 6. The CDR3 region is CSAPGDRNSYEQYF. For the CDR3, the DNA is TGCAGTGCTCCCGGGGACAGGAACTCCTACGAGCAGTACTTC.

This clonotype showed up many times. The V gene is TRBV6-1, the J gene TRBJ1-1, with unresolved D. The CDR3 consists of 14 residues. Trimming removed 1 base at V and 0 bases at J, with 6 bases between. Looked up from germline, CDR1 is MNHNS and CDR2 is SASEGT. In nucleotides, the CDR3 is TGTGCCAGCAGTGAAGGATACCTGAACACTGAAGCTTTCTTT. Translated, it gives CASSEGYLNTEAFF.

This clonotype occurred many times. The chain carries TRBV11-2 and TRBJ1-1; tentatively, D is TRBD1 (5 bases). This CDR3 spans 16 amino acids. The germline V gene encodes CDR1 SGHAT and CDR2 FQNNGV. Between the trimmed V and J ends, which lost 3 bases and 3 bases, there was a span of 17 bases. Here the CDR3 reads CASSFRYRGEYTEAFF. The DNA of the CDR3 is TGTGCCAGCAGCTTCCGTTATCGAGGGGAGTACACTGAAGCTTTCTTT.

This clonotype was counted many times. The V call is TRBV6-6, the J call TRBJ2-7, with 9 bases lining up with TRBD1. V trimming: 7 bases; J trimming: 6 bases; junction bases outside the gene matches: 7. This CDR3 contains 13 residues. Germline V gene sequence: CDR1 MNHNY, CDR2 SVGAGI (reference sequence). The DNA for the CDR3 is TGTGCCAGCAAACGGACAGGGGATCGCGAGCAGTACTTC. This sequence encodes CASKRTGDREQYF.

This clonotype was found many times. This chain joins TRBV10-3 and TRBJ1-1, with D uncertain. The V end was cut by 7 bases, the J end by 1 base, with 10 bases between. This CDR3 has 13 amino acids. CDR1 is ENHRY and CDR2 is SYGVKD in the germline V gene. The CDR3 sequence: CAITLGENTEAFF. The CDR3 coding sequence is TGTGCCATCACATTAGGTGAGAACACTGAAGCTTTCTTT.

A few counts support this clonotype. For the CDR3, the DNA is TGTGCCAGCAGTTTAGCAGGGGGGAACACTGAAGCTTTCTTT. It translates to CASSLAGGNTEAFF. The chain combines TRBV12-3 or TRBV12-4 with TRBJ1-1; tentative D call: TRBD1 (6 bases). Trimming removed 0 bases from V and 1 base from J, with 6 bases in between. This CDR3 spans 14 amino acids.

In its sample, this clonotype was seen many times. The rearrangement uses TRBV5-1 and TRBJ1-1, with 7 positions matching TRBD1. The length of the CDR3 is 16 residues. The germline V gene encodes CDR1 SGHRS and CDR2 YFSETQ. V was pared by 0 bases and J by 0 bases, with 5 bases of the junction left unmatched. For the CDR3, the DNA is TGCGCCAGCAGCTTGGTACAGGGGACATTGAACACTGAAGCTTTCTTT. It codes for CASSLVQGTLNTEAFF.

The rearrangement uses TRBV5-1 and TRBJ2-1; possible D gene TRBD1, 6 bases. This CDR3 has 18 amino acids. The germline V and J ends were trimmed by 4 bases and 6 bases, with 26 bases remaining between them. Germline V lookup: CDR1 SGHRS, CDR2 YFSETQ. The DNA for the CDR3 is TGCGCCAGCAGCCCGAAAACCTTAACGACAGGAACTCGCAATGAGCAGTTCTTC. Translated: CASSPKTLTTGTRNEQFF.

The rearrangement uses TRBV10-3 and TRBJ1-4; 9 bases line up with TRBD1. This CDR3 comprises 15 residues. With 0 bases clipped from V and 8 bases from J, the junction kept 4 bases outside the gene matches. Germline CDR1 and CDR2: ENHRY and SYGVKD. Written as DNA, the CDR3 is TGTGCCATCAGTGAGTCCGGGACAGGGCAAGAAAAACTGTTTTTT. It translates to CAISESGTGQEKLFF.

This clonotype was counted at least ten times. The chain is built from TRBV28 and TRBJ2-2, with D perhaps matching TRBD1 (5 bases). The CDR3 is 14 residues long. Trimming shortened V by 5 bases and J by 7 bases, and 14 bases separated the two germline ends. Germline CDR1 reads MDHEN; CDR2 reads SYDVKM. CDR3 amino acids: CASSDSNTGGELFF. The CDR3, as DNA: TGTGCCAGCAGTGACAGTAACACGGGCGGGGAGCTGTTTTTT.

The table lists this clonotype with many counts. Here the CDR3 DNA reads TGCAGCGTTGGGGCGGGGGGCCTCCAGGAGCAGTTCTTC. Amino acids: CSVGAGGLQEQFF. The gene calls are TRBV29-1 and TRBJ2-1; TRBD2 agrees at 8 bases. The CDR3 is 13 amino acids. From germline, CDR1 is SQVTM and CDR2 ANQGSEA. J gave up 10 bases and V 4 bases, and 9 bases lay outside the gene matches.

Concerning this clonotype itself: A read error may explain this, as a much larger clone is one base away. The chain carries TRBV12-3 or TRBV12-4 and TRBJ1-1, with D perhaps matching TRBD1 (6 bases). V lost 3 bases to trimming and J lost 6 bases, with 8 bases between them. The CDR3 extends over 12 amino acids. For the CDR3, the DNA is TGTGCCAGCAGTTTTTCAGGGGCTGAAGCTTTCTTT. This codes for CASSFSGAEAFF.

This clonotype was observed at least ten times. The rearrangement joins TRBV12-3 or TRBV12-4 to TRBJ2-1; 8 bases align to TRBD1. V shed 3 bases and J 3 bases; nucleotides not matched to a gene: 7. The CDR3 loop spans 16 amino acids. CDR3 sequence: CASSLARTGSYNEQFF. CDR3 DNA: TGTGCCAGCAGTTTGGCGAGGACAGGGAGCTACAATGAGCAGTTCTTC.

This clonotype was detected many times. The chain uses TRBV20-1 and TRBJ1-5; D perhaps matches TRBD1 (6 bases). V dropped 8 bases and J dropped 5 bases, with 16 bases sitting between them. Germline V gene sequence: CDR1 DFQATT, CDR2 SNEGSKA (reference sequence). The CDR3 extends over 13 amino acids. The CDR3 region is CSPLGGADQPQHF. In nucleotides, the CDR3 is TGCAGTCCCCTGGGGGGGGCGGATCAGCCCCAGCATTTT.

This clonotype was counted at least ten times. The rearrangement links TRBV4-2 to TRBJ1-5; 7 bases agree with TRBD1. The germline V gene encodes CDR1 LGHNA and CDR2 YNFKEQ. The junction had 4 bases not matched to a gene; V was cut back by 0 bases and J by 5 bases. The CDR3 runs to 15 residues. The CDR3 loop reads CASSQEAGQYQPQHF. The DNA for the CDR3 is TGTGCCAGCAGCCAAGAAGCGGGACAGTATCAGCCCCAGCATTTT.

This clonotype was counted many times. The chain is built from TRBV10-3 and TRBJ2-6; weak D call: TRBD2 (5 bases). The CDR3 runs to 16 residues. V was cut by 7 bases and J by 0 bases, with 13 bases left in between. In germline, CDR1 is ENHRY, CDR2 SYGVKD. The CDR3 sequence is CAIKAQEDSGANVLTF. For the CDR3, the DNA is TGTGCCATCAAAGCGCAGGAGGACTCTGGGGCCAACGTCCTGACTTTC.

In this sample, this clonotype turned up many times. The chain uses TRBV7-6 and TRBJ2-5, with D possibly matching TRBD1 (6 bases). Germline CDR1 SGHVS, CDR2 FNYEAQ. V was trimmed by 0 bases and J by 3 bases, leaving 11 bases between them. This CDR3 comprises 15 residues. The CDR3 bases are TGTGCCAGCAGCTTAGCGGGGGCAGAGAAAGAGACCCAGTACTTC. Translated, it gives CASSLAGAEKETQYF.

This clonotype was counted ten times or more. V usage is TRBV6-6 and J usage is TRBJ2-5, with D perhaps TRBD1 or TRBD2 (6 bases each). This CDR3 spans 12 amino acids. The V end lost 4 bases, the J end lost 10 bases, and 13 bases lay between the germline ends. Germline V gives CDR1 MNHNY, CDR2 SVGAGI (reference sequence). CDR3 DNA sequence: TGTGCCAGCAGTTCCACGGAGGGGGGCCAGTACTTC. Its translation is CASSSTEGGQYF.

This clonotype appeared a few times. The V and J genes are TRBV7-6 and TRBJ2-2; 8 bases are a match to TRBD2. In germline, CDR1 is SGHVS, CDR2 FNYEAQ. The trim removed 5 bases at V and 0 bases at J, leaving 5 bases unmatched. This CDR3 is 16 amino acids long. The CDR3 sequence is CASSGSGGPNTGELFF. The CDR3 DNA reads as TGTGCCAGCAGCGGAAGCGGGGGCCCGAACACCGGGGAGCTGTTTTTT.

As for this clonotype: A read error may be the cause here, since a much bigger clone is one base away. J is TRBJ2-4 and V is TRBV5-1; 9 bases map to TRBD2. Germline assignment: CDR1 SGHRS and CDR2 YFSETQ. CDR3 size: 17 residues. CDR3 coding DNA: TGCGCCAGCTCCGCCGGGACTAGCCTATCTGTTAGGAACATTCAGCACTTC. Amino acid sequence: CASSAGTSLSVRNIQHF.

In this sample, this clonotype turned up many times. The genes are TRBV30 and TRBJ2-5; D unresolved. Trimming removed 0 bases from V and 5 bases from J, with 7 bases in between. Per germline, CDR1 GTSNPN and CDR2 SVGIG (reference sequence). The CDR3 runs to 12 residues. This chain's CDR3 is CAWSVSLETQYF. The CDR3 DNA follows: TGTGCCTGGAGTGTAAGTTTGGAGACCCAGTACTTC.